This TCR beta chain is from a study of T cell responses to AZD1222 COVID-19 vaccine. Sequencing used immunoSEQ multiplex PCR; TCRdb keeps in-frame clones, though not all of them. Seen here are 100,000 to 150,000 clones, around 92% observed once, and the top ten hold under 2%. The sequences come from peripheral blood, collected 28 days after the second AZD1222 dose. The clonotype was recovered from an adult who received the AZD1222 COVID-19 vaccine.

CDR3 DNA sequence: TGTGCCACCAACCTCCAGGGTAGAACTGAAGCTTTCTTT. This codes for CATNLQGRTEAFF. J is TRBJ1-1 and V is TRBV6-5; possibly TRBD1 for D (5 bases). This CDR3 region has 13 residues. V lost 10 bases, J lost 5 bases, and 17 bases lay in between. Germline CDR1 and CDR2: MNHEY and SVGAGI.